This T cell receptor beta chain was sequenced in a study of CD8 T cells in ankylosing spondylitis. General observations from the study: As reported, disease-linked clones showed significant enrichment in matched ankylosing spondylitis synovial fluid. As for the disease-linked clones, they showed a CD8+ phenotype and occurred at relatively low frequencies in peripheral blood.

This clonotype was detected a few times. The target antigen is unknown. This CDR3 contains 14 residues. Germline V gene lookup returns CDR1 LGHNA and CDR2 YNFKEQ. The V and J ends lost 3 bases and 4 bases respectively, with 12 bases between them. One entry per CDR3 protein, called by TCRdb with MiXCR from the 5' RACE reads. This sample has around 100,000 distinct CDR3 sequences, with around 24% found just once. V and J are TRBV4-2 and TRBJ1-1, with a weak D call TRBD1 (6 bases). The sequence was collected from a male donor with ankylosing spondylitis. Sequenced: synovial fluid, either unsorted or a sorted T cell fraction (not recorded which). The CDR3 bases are TGTGCCAGCAGCCAGAGAAGGGGGTTCACTGAAGCTTTCTTT. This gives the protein CASSQRRGFTEAFF.